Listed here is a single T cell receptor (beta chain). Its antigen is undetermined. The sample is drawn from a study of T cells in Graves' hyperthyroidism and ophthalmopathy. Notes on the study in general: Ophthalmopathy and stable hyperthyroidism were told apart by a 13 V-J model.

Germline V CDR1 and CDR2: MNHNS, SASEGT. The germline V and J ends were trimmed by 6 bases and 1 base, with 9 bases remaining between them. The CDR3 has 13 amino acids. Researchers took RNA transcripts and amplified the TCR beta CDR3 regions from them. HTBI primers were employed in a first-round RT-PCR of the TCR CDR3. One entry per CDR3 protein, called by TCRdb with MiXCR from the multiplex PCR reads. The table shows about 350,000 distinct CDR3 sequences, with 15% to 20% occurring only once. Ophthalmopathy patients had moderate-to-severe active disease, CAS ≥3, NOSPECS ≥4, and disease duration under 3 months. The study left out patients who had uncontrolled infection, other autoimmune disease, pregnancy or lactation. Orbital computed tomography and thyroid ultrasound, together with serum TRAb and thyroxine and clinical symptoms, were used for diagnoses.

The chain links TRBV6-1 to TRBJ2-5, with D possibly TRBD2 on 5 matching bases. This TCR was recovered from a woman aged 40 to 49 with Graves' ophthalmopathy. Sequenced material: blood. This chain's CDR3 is CASRRVVQETQYF. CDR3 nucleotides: TGTGCCAGCAGGCGGGTCGTCCAAGAGACCCAGTACTTC.